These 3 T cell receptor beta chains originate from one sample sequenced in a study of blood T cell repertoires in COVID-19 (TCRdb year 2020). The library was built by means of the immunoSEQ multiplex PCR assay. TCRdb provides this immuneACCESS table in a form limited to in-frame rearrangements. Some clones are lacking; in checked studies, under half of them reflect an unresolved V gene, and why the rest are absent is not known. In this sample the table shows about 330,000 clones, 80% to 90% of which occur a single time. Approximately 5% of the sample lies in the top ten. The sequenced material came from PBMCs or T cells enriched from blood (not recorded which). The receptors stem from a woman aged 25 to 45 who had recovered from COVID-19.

In DNA, the CDR3 is TGTGCCACCCAGGGGGGCCCGGTCTACGAGCAGTACTTC. Translating gives CATQGGPVYEQYF. This chain uses TRBV6-5 with TRBJ2-7, with D possibly being TRBD1 (7 bases). This CDR3 has 13 amino acids. The V and J ends lost 10 bases and 3 bases respectively, with 16 bases between them. CDR1 is MNHEY and CDR2 is SVGAGI in the germline V gene.

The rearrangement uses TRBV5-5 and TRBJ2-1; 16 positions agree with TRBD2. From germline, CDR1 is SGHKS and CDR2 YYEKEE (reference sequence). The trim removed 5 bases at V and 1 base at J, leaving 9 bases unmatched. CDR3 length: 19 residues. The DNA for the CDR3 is TGTGCCAGCAGGCCCGGGACTAGCGGGGGGGCACGATCCTACAATGAGCAGTTCTTC. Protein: CASRPGTSGGARSYNEQFF.

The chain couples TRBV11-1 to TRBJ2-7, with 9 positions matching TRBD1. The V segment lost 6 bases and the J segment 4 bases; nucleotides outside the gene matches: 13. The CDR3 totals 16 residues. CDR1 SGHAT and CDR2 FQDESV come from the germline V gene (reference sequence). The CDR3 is CASSLSGTGPFYEQYF. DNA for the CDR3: TGTGCCAGCAGTCTATCCGGGACAGGGCCTTTTTACGAGCAGTACTTC.